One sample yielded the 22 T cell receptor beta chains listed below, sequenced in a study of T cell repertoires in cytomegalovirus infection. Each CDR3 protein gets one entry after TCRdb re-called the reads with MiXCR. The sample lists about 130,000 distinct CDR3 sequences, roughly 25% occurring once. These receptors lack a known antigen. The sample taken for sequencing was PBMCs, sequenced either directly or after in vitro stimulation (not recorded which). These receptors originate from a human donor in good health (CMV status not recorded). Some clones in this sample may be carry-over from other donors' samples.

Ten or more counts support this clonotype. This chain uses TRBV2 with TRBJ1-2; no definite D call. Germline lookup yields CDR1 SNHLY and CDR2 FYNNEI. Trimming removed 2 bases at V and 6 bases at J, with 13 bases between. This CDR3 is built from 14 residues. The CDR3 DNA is TGTGCCAGCAGTGAACATCGGCCGATCGATGGCTACACCTTC. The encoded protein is CASSEHRPIDGYTF.

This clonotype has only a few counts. This CDR3 is CASSLGPGKYTF. The CDR3 nucleotides are TGTGCCAGCAGTTTGGGGCCAGGGAAGTACACCTTC. This chain links TRBV12-3 or TRBV12-4 with TRBJ1-2, with D tentatively TRBD1 (5 bases). The CDR3 length is 12 residues. The V end was cut by 3 bases, the J end by 11 bases, with 13 bases between.

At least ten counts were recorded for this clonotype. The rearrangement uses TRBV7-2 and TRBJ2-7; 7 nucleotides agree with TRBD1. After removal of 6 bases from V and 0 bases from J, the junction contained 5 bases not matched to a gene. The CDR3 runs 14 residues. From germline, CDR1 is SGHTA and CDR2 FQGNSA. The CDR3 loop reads CASSPDRASYEQYF. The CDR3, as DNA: TGTGCCAGCAGTCCTGACAGGGCCTCCTACGAGCAGTACTTC. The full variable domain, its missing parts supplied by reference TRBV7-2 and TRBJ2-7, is GAGVSQSPSNKVTEKGKDVELRCDPISGHTALYWYRQSLGQGLEFLIYFQGNSAPDKSGLPSDRFSAERTGGSVSTLTIQRTQQEDSAVYLCASSPDRASYEQYFGPGTRLTVT.

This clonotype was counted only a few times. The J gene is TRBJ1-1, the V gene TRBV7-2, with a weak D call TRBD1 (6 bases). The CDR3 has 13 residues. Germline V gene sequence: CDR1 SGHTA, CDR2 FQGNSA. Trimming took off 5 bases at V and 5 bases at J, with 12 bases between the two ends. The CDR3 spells CASSPSQGTEAFF. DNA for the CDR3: TGTGCCAGCAGCCCCAGCCAGGGGACTGAAGCTTTCTTT.

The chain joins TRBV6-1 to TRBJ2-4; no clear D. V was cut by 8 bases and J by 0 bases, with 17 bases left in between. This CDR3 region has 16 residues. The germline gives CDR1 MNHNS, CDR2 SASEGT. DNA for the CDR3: TGTGCCAGCGGCCGGGCAGGTACACTAGCCAAAAACATTCAGTACTTC. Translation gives CASGRAGTLAKNIQYF.

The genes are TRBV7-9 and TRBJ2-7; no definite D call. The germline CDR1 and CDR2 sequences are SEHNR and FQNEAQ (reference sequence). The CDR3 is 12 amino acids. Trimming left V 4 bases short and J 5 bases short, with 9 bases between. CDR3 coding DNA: TGTGCCAGCAGCTACACCGCGCACGAGCAGTACTTC. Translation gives CASSYTAHEQYF.

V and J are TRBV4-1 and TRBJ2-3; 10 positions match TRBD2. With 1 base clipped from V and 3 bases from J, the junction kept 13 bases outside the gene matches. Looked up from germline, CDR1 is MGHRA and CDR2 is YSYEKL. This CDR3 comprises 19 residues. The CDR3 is CASSQGPSGSRKATDTQYF. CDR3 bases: TGCGCCAGCAGCCAAGGTCCTAGCGGGAGCCGAAAGGCGACAGATACGCAGTATTTT.

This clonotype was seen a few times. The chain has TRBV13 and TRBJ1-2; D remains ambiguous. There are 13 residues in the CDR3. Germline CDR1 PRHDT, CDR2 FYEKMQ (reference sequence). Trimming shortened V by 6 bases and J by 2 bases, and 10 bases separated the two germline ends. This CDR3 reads CASRTVLNYGYTF. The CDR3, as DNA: TGTGCCAGCAGAACAGTACTCAACTATGGCTACACCTTC. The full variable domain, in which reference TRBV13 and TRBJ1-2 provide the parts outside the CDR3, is AAGVIQSPRHLIKEKRETATLKCYPIPRHDTVYWYQQGPGQDPQFLISFYEKMQSDKGSIPDRFSAQQFSDYHSELNMSSLELGDSALYFCASRTVLNYGYTFGSGTRLTVV.

The CDR3 protein is CSVPRAVGEAVGYTF. CDR3 nucleotides: TGCAGCGTCCCCAGGGCGGTCGGGGAAGCGGTTGGCTACACCTTC. V usage is TRBV29-1 and J usage is TRBJ1-2, with D perhaps TRBD1 (5 bases). With 6 bases removed from V and 7 bases from J, the gap between germline ends came to 24 bases. CDR1 is SQVTM, CDR2 ANQGSEA, per germline. This CDR3 spans 15 amino acids.

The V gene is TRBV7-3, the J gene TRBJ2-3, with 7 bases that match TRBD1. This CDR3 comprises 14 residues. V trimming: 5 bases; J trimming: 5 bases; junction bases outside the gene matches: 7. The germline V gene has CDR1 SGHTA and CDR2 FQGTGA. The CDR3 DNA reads TGTGCCAGCAGCCCTACAGGGGTGGTAGATACGCAGTATTTT. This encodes CASSPTGVVDTQYF. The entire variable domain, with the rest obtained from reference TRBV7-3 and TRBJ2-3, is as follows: GAGVSQTPSNKVTEKGKYVELRCDPISGHTALYWYRQSLGQGPEFLIYFQGTGAADDSGLPNDRFFAVRPEGSVSTLKIQRTERGDSAVYLCASSPTGVVDTQYFGPGTRLTVL.

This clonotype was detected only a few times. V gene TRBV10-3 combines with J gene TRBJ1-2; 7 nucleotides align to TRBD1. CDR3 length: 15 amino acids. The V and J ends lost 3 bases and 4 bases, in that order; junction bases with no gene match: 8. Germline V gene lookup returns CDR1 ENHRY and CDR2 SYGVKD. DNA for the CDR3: TGTGCCATCAGTGACCAGGGACAGTTCCCCTATGGCTACACCTTC. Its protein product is CAISDQGQFPYGYTF.

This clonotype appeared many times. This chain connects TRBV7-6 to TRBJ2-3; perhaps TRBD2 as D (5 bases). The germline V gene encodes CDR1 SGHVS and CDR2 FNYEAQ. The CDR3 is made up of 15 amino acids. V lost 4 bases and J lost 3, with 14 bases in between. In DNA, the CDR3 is TGTGCCAGCAGCTCCTCATGGGGAGCGACAGATACGCAGTATTTT. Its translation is CASSSSWGATDTQYF.

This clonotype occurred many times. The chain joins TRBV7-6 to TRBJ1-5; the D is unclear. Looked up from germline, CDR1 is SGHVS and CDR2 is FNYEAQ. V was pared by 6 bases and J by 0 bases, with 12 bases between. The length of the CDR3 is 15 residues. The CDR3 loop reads CASSPGPYSNQPQHF. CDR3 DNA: TGTGCCAGCAGTCCCGGACCTTATAGCAATCAGCCCCAGCATTTT.

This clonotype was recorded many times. The DNA of the CDR3 is TGTGCCAGCAGCCACGACAGGGCAAAAAACATTCAGTACTTC. Translating gives CASSHDRAKNIQYF. The chain has TRBV7-2 and TRBJ2-4; the match to TRBD1 covers 7 bases. With 5 bases clipped from V and 4 bases from J, the junction kept 5 bases outside the gene matches. In germline, CDR1 is SGHTA, CDR2 FQGNSA. The CDR3 spans 14 residues. Using reference TRBV7-2 and TRBJ2-4 for the parts outside the CDR3, the full variable domain is GAGVSQSPSNKVTEKGKDVELRCDPISGHTALYWYRQSLGQGLEFLIYFQGNSAPDKSGLPSDRFSAERTGGSVSTLTIQRTQQEDSAVYLCASSHDRAKNIQYFGAGTRLSVL.

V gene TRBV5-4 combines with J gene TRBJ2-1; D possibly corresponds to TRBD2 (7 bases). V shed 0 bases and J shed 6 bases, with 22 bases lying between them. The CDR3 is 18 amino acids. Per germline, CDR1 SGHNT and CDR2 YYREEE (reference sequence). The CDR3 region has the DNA TGTGCCAGCAGCTTGGGACCTACGGGGGGCATAGCGGCCAATGAGCAGTTCTTC. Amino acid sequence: CASSLGPTGGIAANEQFF.

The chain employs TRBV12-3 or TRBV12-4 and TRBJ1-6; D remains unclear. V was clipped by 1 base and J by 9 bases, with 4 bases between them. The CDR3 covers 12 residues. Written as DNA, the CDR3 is TGTGCCAGCAGTTTAGAGGGTTCACCCCTCCACTTT. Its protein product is CASSLEGSPLHF.

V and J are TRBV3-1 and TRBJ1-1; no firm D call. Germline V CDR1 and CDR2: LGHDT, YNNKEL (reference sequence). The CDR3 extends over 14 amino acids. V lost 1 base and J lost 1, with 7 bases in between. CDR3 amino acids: CASSQVSGNTEAFF. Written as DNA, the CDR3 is TGTGCCAGCAGCCAAGTTAGCGGGAACACTGAAGCTTTCTTT.

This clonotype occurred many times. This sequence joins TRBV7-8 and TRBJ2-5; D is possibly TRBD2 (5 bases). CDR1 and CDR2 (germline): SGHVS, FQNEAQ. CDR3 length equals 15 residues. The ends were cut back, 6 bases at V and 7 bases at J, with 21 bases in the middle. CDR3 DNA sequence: TGTGCCAGCAGAAGTAGACGGGATCATGGTGGGACCCAGTACTTC. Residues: CASRSRRDHGGTQYF. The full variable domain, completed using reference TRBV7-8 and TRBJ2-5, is GAGVSQSPRYKVAKRGQDVALRCDPISGHVSLFWYQQALGQGPEFLTYFQNEAQLDKSGLPSDRFFAERPEGSVSTLKIQRTQQEDSAVYLCASRSRRDHGGTQYFGPGTRLLVL.

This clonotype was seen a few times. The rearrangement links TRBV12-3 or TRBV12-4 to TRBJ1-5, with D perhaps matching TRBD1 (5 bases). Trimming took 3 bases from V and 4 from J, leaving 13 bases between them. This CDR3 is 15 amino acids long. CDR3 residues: CASSLTRAVNQPQHF. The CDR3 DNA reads TGTGCCAGCAGTTTGACCAGGGCAGTTAATCAGCCCCAGCATTTT.

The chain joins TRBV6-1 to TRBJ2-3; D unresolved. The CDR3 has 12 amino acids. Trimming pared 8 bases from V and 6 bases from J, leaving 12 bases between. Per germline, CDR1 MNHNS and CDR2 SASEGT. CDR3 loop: CASLAWADTQYF. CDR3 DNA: TGTGCCAGCTTGGCCTGGGCGGATACGCAGTATTTT.

CDR3 region: CASSQAGGSIVDTQYF. CDR3 in DNA: TGCGCCAGCAGCCAAGCGGGAGGGAGTATAGTAGATACGCAGTATTTT. The chain carries TRBV4-1 and TRBJ2-3; 8 bases agree with TRBD2. Germline V gives CDR1 MGHRA, CDR2 YSYEKL. This CDR3 is built from 16 residues. With V trimmed by 1 base and J by 5 bases, 8 bases remained unmatched.

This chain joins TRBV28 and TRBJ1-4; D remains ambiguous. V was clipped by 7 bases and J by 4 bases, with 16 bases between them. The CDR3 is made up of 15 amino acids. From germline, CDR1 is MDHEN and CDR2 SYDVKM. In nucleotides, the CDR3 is TGTGCCAGCACTCACCCGGAGGAGGGTAATGAAAAACTGTTTTTT. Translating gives CASTHPEEGNEKLFF.